The 16 T cell receptor beta chains below come from one sample, sequenced in a study of vaccination and CD4 T cells after COVID-19. With the Oncomine TCR Beta short-read assay, DNA from cultured CD4+ T cells was sequenced. TCRdb analysed the PCR reads with MiXCR anew, one entry per CDR3 protein. The profile shows roughly 5,400 distinct CDR3 sequences, 30% to 35% of them singletons. As to treatment: approximately 11-day PBMC culture with coronavirus spike peptide pools or control peptides (ViraFEST assay). These CD4+ T cells came from an unexposed donor, sampled before the COVID-19 pandemic (2011-2018). Their antigens are not known. The sequenced sample was CD4+ T cells from blood, cultured in vitro. Every receptor here comes from a human donor in good health.

The rearrangement links TRBV15 to TRBJ2-3; D not resolved. Germline V gives CDR1 LNHNV, CDR2 YYDKDF (reference sequence). The germline V and J ends were trimmed by 0 bases and 7 bases, with 5 bases remaining between them. The CDR3 totals 12 residues. CDR3 amino acids: CATSRDANTQYF. The CDR3 nucleotides read TGTGCCACCAGCAGAGATGCAAATACGCAGTATTTT.

V and J are TRBV6-4 and TRBJ2-1; D is perhaps TRBD2 (6 bases). The CDR3 totals 15 residues. Germline V CDR1 and CDR2: MRHNA, SNTAGT. Trimming removed 3 bases from V and 5 bases from J, with 14 bases in between. CDR3 amino acids: CASSEGLEGHNEQFF. CDR3 DNA: TGTGCCAGCAGTGAGGGTTTGGAGGGTCACAATGAGCAGTTCTTC.

The rearrangement links TRBV7-9 to TRBJ1-2; D unresolved. V shed 7 bases and J shed 1 base, with 16 bases lying between them. This CDR3 is 15 amino acids long. The germline CDR1 and CDR2 sequences are SEHNR and FQNEAQ (reference sequence). CDR3 DNA: TGTGCCAGCATCCCAGCCGGCCGGATTAACTATGGCTACACCTTC. It specifies CASIPAGRINYGYTF.

This clonotype was detected a few times. V is TRBV12-3 or TRBV12-4 and J is TRBJ1-2; TRBD1 matches at 7 bases. The V and J ends lost 4 bases and 2 bases, in that order; junction bases with no gene match: 13. This CDR3 contains 17 residues. The CDR3 is CASSWTQRTGENYGYTF. In nucleotides, the CDR3 is TGTGCCAGCAGTTGGACCCAAAGAACAGGGGAGAACTATGGCTACACCTTC.

This clonotype was counted between two and nine times. The rearrangement links TRBV20-1 to TRBJ2-1, with D possibly TRBD2 on 6 matching bases. V shed 3 bases and J shed 2 bases, with 11 bases lying between them. The CDR3 is 14 amino acids. Germline V gene data show CDR1 as DFQATT and CDR2 as SNEGSKA (reference sequence). The CDR3 spells CSAREGNTYNEQFF. Here the CDR3 DNA reads TGCAGTGCTAGGGAGGGGAATACCTACAATGAGCAGTTCTTC.

This clonotype was recorded a few times. This rearrangement joins TRBV11-2 to TRBJ1-1; D is unclear. Trimming took 0 bases from V and 11 from J, leaving 10 bases between them. The CDR3 has 12 amino acids. From germline, CDR1 is SGHAT and CDR2 FQNNGV. CDR3 sequence reads: CASSLDRGKAFF. Written as DNA, the CDR3 is TGTGCCAGCAGCTTAGATAGAGGGAAGGCTTTCTTT.

A few counts support this clonotype. The chain recombines TRBV14 with TRBJ1-2; tentative D call: TRBD1 (6 bases). Trimming removed 1 base from V and 9 bases from J, with 9 bases in between. The CDR3 has 12 amino acids. Germline V gene sequence: CDR1 SGHDN, CDR2 FVKESK. DNA of the CDR3: TGTGCCAGCAGCCAAGTAGGGGGGAGCTACACCTTC. This gives the protein CASSQVGGSYTF.

There are a few counts of this clonotype. V gene TRBV6-4 combines with J gene TRBJ1-5; D unresolved. This CDR3 contains 15 residues. Germline V gives CDR1 MRHNA, CDR2 SNTAGT. Deletions cut 6 bases from V and 3 bases from J, with 15 bases between. This chain's CDR3 is CASSPSGVPNQPQHF. DNA for the CDR3: TGTGCCAGCAGCCCGAGTGGGGTTCCCAATCAGCCCCAGCATTTT.

The chain uses TRBV6-2 or TRBV6-3 and TRBJ2-1; unclear D gene. CDR1 and CDR2 (germline): MNHEY, SVGEGT. The CDR3 consists of 14 residues. Trimming cost V 0 bases and J 0 bases, with 3 bases left between them. The CDR3 nucleotides read TGTGCCAGCAGTTACTCCAGCTCCTACAATGAGCAGTTCTTC. Protein product: CASSYSSSYNEQFF.

This chain joins TRBV19 and TRBJ1-1; no clear D gene. Germline V gene lookup returns CDR1 LNHDA and CDR2 SQIVND (reference sequence). Trimming shortened V by 3 bases and J by 3 bases, and 11 bases separated the two germline ends. CDR3 length equals 14 residues. CDR3 loop: CASSINIAYTEAFF. The CDR3 bases are TGTGCCAGTAGTATTAACATAGCATACACTGAAGCTTTCTTT.

This clonotype showed up just a few times. The V call is TRBV6-5, the J call TRBJ1-1; no firm D call. Per the germline V gene, CDR1 is MNHEY and CDR2 is SVGAGI. Trimming stripped 4 bases from V and 4 bases from J, with 13 bases between. This CDR3 contains 14 residues. The CDR3 loop is CASSFSSGGTEAFF. CDR3 bases: TGTGCCAGCAGTTTCTCGTCTGGAGGCACTGAAGCTTTCTTT.

This clonotype rates as large (0.1 to 1%). The chain recombines TRBV20-1 with TRBJ2-3; 7 bases agree with TRBD2. After removal of 2 bases from V and 4 bases from J, the junction contained 6 bases not matched to a gene. The length of the CDR3 is 14 residues. CDR1 is DFQATT and CDR2 is SNEGSKA in the germline V gene (reference sequence). CDR3 sequence: CSARRGEGADTQYF. The CDR3 DNA follows: TGCAGTGCTAGACGGGGGGAAGGGGCAGATACGCAGTATTTT.

In this sample, this clonotype is medium-sized (0.01 to 0.1%). V gene TRBV7-3 combines with J gene TRBJ1-1; tentative D call: TRBD1 (6 bases). CDR3 length equals 17 residues. Trimming left V 1 base short and J 0 bases short, with 15 bases between. Germline assignment: CDR1 SGHTA and CDR2 FQGTGA. Here the CDR3 reads CASSLSGGGGMNTEAFF. DNA of the CDR3: TGTGCCAGCAGCTTAAGCGGCGGAGGGGGAATGAACACTGAAGCTTTCTTT.

This clonotype was observed a few times. This chain joins TRBV7-6 and TRBJ2-6; no firm D call. The CDR3 sequence is 15 residues long. From germline, CDR1 is SGHVS and CDR2 FNYEAQ. Trimming took 4 bases from V and 2 from J, leaving 9 bases between them. CDR3 in amino acids: CASSYNPAGANVLTF. DNA for the CDR3: TGTGCCAGCAGCTACAACCCGGCTGGGGCCAACGTCCTGACTTTC.

This clonotype was observed a few times. The rearrangement uses TRBV6-1 and TRBJ1-6; D is possibly TRBD1 (6 bases). The CDR3 has 15 residues. Per the germline V gene, CDR1 is MNHNS and CDR2 is SASEGT. Trimming shortened V by 5 bases and J by 7 bases, and 15 bases separated the two germline ends. CDR3 nucleotide sequence: TGTGCCAGCAGTCAGAACAGGGCGCGGAATTCACCCCTCCACTTT. It encodes CASSQNRARNSPLHF.

This clonotype has more than one count but fewer than ten. This chain links TRBV6-5 with TRBJ1-6; D might be TRBD1 (5 bases). Germline loops: CDR1 MNHEY, CDR2 SVGAGI. The CDR3 loop spans 15 amino acids. V was trimmed by 0 bases and J by 8 bases, leaving 11 bases between them. The CDR3 is CASSYSGGEYSPLHF. DNA for the CDR3: TGTGCCAGCAGTTACTCTGGGGGGGAATATTCACCCCTCCACTTT.